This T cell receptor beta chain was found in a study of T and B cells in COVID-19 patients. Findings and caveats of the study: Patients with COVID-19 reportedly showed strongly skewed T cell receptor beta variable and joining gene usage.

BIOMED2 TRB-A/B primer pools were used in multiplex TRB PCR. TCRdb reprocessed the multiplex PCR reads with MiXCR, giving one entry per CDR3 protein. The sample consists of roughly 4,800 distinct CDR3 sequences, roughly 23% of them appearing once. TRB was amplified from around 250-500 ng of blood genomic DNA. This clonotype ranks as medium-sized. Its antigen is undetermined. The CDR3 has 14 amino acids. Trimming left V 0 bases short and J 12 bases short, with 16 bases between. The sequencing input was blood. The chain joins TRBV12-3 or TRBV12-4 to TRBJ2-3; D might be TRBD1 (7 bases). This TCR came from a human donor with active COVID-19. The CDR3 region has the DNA TGTGCCAGCAGTTTAGCGAGCCGGGGGACAGCTCAGTATTTT. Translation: CASSLASRGTAQYF.